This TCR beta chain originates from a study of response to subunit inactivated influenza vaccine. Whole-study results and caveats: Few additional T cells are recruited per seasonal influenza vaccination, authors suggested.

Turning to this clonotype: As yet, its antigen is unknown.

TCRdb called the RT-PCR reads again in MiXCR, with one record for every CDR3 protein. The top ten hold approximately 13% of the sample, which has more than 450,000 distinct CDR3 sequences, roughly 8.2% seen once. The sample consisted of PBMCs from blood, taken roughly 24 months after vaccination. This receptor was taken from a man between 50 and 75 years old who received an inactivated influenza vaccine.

The CDR3 region has the DNA TGTGCCAGCAGCGTGGCCCCGACTAGCGGCTTTTACGAGCAGTACTTC. Amino acid sequence: CASSVAPTSGFYEQYF. The chain combines TRBV9 with TRBJ2-7, with 9 nucleotides matching TRBD2. V shed 2 bases, J shed 4 bases, and the junction held 10 bases outside the gene matches. Germline V lookup: CDR1 SGDLS, CDR2 YYNGEE. The CDR3 is 16 residues long.